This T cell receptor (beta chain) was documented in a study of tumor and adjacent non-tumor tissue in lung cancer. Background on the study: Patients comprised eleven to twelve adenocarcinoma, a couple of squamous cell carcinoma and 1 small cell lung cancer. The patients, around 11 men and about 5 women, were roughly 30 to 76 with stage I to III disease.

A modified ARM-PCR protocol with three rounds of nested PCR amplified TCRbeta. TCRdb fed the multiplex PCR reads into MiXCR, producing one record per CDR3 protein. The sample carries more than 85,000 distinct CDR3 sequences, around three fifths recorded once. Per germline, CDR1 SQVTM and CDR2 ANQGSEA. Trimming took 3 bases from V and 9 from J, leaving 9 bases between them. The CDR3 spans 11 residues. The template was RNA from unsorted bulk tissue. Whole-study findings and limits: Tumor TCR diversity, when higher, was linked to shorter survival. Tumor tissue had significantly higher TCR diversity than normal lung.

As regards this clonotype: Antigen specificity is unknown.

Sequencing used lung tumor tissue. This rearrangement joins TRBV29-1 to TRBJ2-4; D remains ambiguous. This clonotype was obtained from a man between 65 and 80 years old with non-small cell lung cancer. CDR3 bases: TGCAGCGTTGATTCGGGTAGCATTCAGTACTTC. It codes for CSVDSGSIQYF.